This is a list of T cell receptor beta chains from one sample in a study of neurological immune-mediated disorders. TCRdb recomputed calls from the 5' RACE reads with MiXCR, one row per CDR3 protein. The table lists roughly 120,000 distinct CDR3 sequences, roughly 3.1% of them singletons, with 1% to 1.5% in the top ten. The sequencing input was PBMCs. Every receptor here comes from a woman in her thirties with multiple sclerosis. CDR3s include the opening cysteine and the closing phenylalanine or tryptophan. The D gene is left open where the match is weak. Size is stated for part of the rows, as once, few or many counts, or as a class when the clone is expanded.

V: TRBV20-1; size: many; J: TRBJ2-3; D: TRBD2; DNA: TGCAGTGCTCCACCCATAGCGGGCGCGACAGATACGCAGTATTTT; CDR3: CSAPPIAGATDTQYF
V: TRBV5-1; size: many; J: TRBJ2-5; D: TRBD1; DNA: TGCGCCAGCAGCTTGATCGTGGGACAGCCTAAAGAGACCCAGTACTTC; CDR3: CASSLIVGQPKETQYF
V: TRBV7-9; size: many; J: TRBJ2-1; D: NA; DNA: TGTGCCAGCAGCCCCGTGGGGGGAGCGCGATACAATGAGCAGTTCTTC; CDR3: CASSPVGGARYNEQFF
V: TRBV7-2; size: many; J: TRBJ1-5; D: NA; DNA: TGTGCCAGCAGCTTAGGGACGGCTCAATCTCGCCAGCATTTT; CDR3: CASSLGTAQSRQHF
V: TRBV7-9; size: many; J: TRBJ2-1; D: TRBD2; DNA: TGTGCCAGCACCAGGACTAGCGGGGGGGTCTACAATGAGCAGTTCTTC; CDR3: CASTRTSGGVYNEQFF
V: TRBV19; size: NA; J: TRBJ1-2; D: NA; DNA: TGTGCCAGTAGGAAGTGGGGGGTTCAGAACTATGGCTACACCTTC; CDR3: CASRKWGVQNYGYTF
V: TRBV5-1; size: few; J: TRBJ2-7; D: NA; DNA: TGCGCCAGCAGCTTGGGGGACAACGCCTACGAGCAGTACTTC; CDR3: CASSLGDNAYEQYF
V: TRBV12-3/TRBV12-4; size: NA; J: TRBJ2-5; D: NA; DNA: TGTGCCAGCAGTTCTTCCGGACAGATCCCCGAGACCCAGTACTTC; CDR3: CASSSSGQIPETQYF
V: TRBV7-6; size: many; J: TRBJ2-7; D: NA; DNA: TGTGCCAGCAGCCCGGTGGCGGGGAAGAGCTCCTACGAGCAGTACTTC; CDR3: CASSPVAGKSSYEQYF
V: TRBV20-1; size: many; J: TRBJ2-4; D: TRBD2; DNA: TGCAGTGCCCCACTAGCGGGACGTTACGCAAACATTCAGTACTTC; CDR3: CSAPLAGRYANIQYF
V: TRBV20-1; size: few; J: TRBJ1-5; D: NA; DNA: TGCAGTGCTAGTCTGTCGGCCGGAGGTGACCAGCCCCAGCATTTT; CDR3: CSASLSAGGDQPQHF
V: TRBV5-5; size: NA; J: TRBJ2-1; D: NA; DNA: TGTGCCAGCGGCCCGGGGTGGATGGGGGGTTGGGATGAGCAGTTCTTC; CDR3: CASGPGWMGGWDEQFF
V: TRBV25-1; size: many; J: TRBJ1-2; D: NA; DNA: TGTGCCAGCAGTCACGGACACCAGGGCTACACCTTC; CDR3: CASSHGHQGYTF
V: TRBV7-9; size: many; J: TRBJ2-3; D: NA; DNA: TGTGCCAGCAGTTTCTCTACAGATACGCAGTATTTT; CDR3: CASSFSTDTQYF
V: TRBV29-1; size: many; J: TRBJ2-5; D: TRBD2; DNA: TGCAGCGTGAGGGGTCTAGCGGGAGTCGAAGAGACCCAGTACTTC; CDR3: CSVRGLAGVEETQYF
V: TRBV20-1; size: many; J: TRBJ1-2; D: NA; DNA: TGCAGTGCTAACACCTTGTCCTTCGGACAGCGGTATGGCTACACCTTC; CDR3: CSANTLSFGQRYGYTF
V: TRBV29-1; size: many; J: TRBJ1-5; D: NA; DNA: TGCAGCATCCAGAATAGCAATCAGCCCCAGCATTTT; CDR3: CSIQNSNQPQHF
V: TRBV12-3/TRBV12-4; size: many; J: TRBJ1-3; D: TRBD1; DNA: TGTGCCAGCAGCCAAGACAGGGCCTCTGGAAACACCATATATTTT; CDR3: CASSQDRASGNTIYF
V: TRBV5-1; size: many; J: TRBJ2-3; D: NA; DNA: TGCGCCAGCAGCAATCCGATGGCAGGCACAGATACGCAGTATTTT; CDR3: CASSNPMAGTDTQYF
V: TRBV29-1; size: NA; J: TRBJ2-2; D: TRBD2; DNA: TGCAGCGTTGCGGGAGGGTGGCCCGGGGAGCTGTTTTTT; CDR3: CSVAGGWPGELFF
V: TRBV3-1; size: many; J: TRBJ1-1; D: NA; DNA: TGTGCCAGCAGCCAATTTGGGAACACTGAAGCTTTCTTT; CDR3: CASSQFGNTEAFF
V: TRBV7-2; size: NA; J: TRBJ1-2; D: TRBD1; DNA: TGTGCCAGCAGCTTACGACAGGGAGCTAACTATGGCTACACCTTC; CDR3: CASSLRQGANYGYTF
V: TRBV4-3; size: many; J: TRBJ1-1; D: NA; DNA: TGCGCCAGCAGCCAGGGGGAGTGGGCGAACACTGAAGCTTTCTTT; CDR3: CASSQGEWANTEAFF
V: TRBV6-2/TRBV6-3; size: NA; J: TRBJ2-7; D: NA; DNA: TGTGCCAGCAGGACGACAGAAGCCTACGAGCAGTACTTC; CDR3: CASRTTEAYEQYF
V: TRBV6-2/TRBV6-3; size: many; J: TRBJ1-6; D: TRBD1; DNA: TGTGCCAGCAGTTTGGACAGGGGAAATTCACCCCTCCACTTT; CDR3: CASSLDRGNSPLHF
V: TRBV12-3/TRBV12-4; size: many; J: TRBJ2-2; D: NA; DNA: TGTGCCGGAGTGGCGGCGAACACCGGGGAGCTGTTTTTT; CDR3: CAGVAANTGELFF
V: TRBV9; size: NA; J: TRBJ1-4; D: NA; DNA: TGTGCCAGCAGCCTCGGGACTGCCCCTAATGAAAAACTGTTTTTT; CDR3: CASSLGTAPNEKLFF
V: TRBV6-1; size: many; J: TRBJ2-7; D: NA; DNA: TGTGCCAGCAGTGAAGGGCCGAGGGAGCAGTACTTC; CDR3: CASSEGPREQYF
V: TRBV7-2; size: many; J: TRBJ2-7; D: NA; DNA: TGTGCCAGCAGCTTAGATGGGACGACAGGTTTGACGGGCGAGCAGTACTTC; CDR3: CASSLDGTTGLTGEQYF
V: TRBV10-3; size: many; J: TRBJ2-5; D: TRBD2; DNA: TGTGCCATCAGCAATAGCGGGAGCCCTGTTCAAGAGACCCAGTACTTC; CDR3: CAISNSGSPVQETQYF
V: TRBV12-3/TRBV12-4; size: many; J: TRBJ2-5; D: NA; DNA: TGTGCCAGCAGCCTCAGGGGGACCCAGTACTTC; CDR3: CASSLRGTQYF
V: TRBV9; size: NA; J: TRBJ1-1; D: NA; DNA: TGTGCCAGTGGGGGCACGGGGGGGATGAACACTGAAGCTTTCTTT; CDR3: CASGGTGGMNTEAFF
V: TRBV6-5; size: many; J: TRBJ1-1; D: TRBD1; DNA: TGTGCCATTTCTACAGGGGCCGAAGCTTTCTTT; CDR3: CAISTGAEAFF
V: TRBV5-6; size: many; J: TRBJ2-3; D: NA; DNA: TGTGCCAGCAGCCTCAGTCTCGGGGGCGCCTGGGATACGCAGTATTTT; CDR3: CASSLSLGGAWDTQYF
V: TRBV3-1; size: many; J: TRBJ2-7; D: NA; DNA: TGTGCCAGCAGCCAACGGTTCGGTACGTACGAGCAGTACTTC; CDR3: CASSQRFGTYEQYF
V: TRBV20-1; size: many; J: TRBJ1-4; D: TRBD1; DNA: TGCAGTGCTAGAGAATCAGGGGGCGCCGATGAAAAACTGTTTTTT; CDR3: CSARESGGADEKLFF
V: TRBV12-3/TRBV12-4; size: many; J: TRBJ2-7; D: NA; DNA: TGTGCCAGCAGTTTAGGTCCTAGCTACGAGCAGTACTTC; CDR3: CASSLGPSYEQYF
V: TRBV6-6; size: many; J: TRBJ1-5; D: TRBD1; DNA: TGTGCCAGCAGACCCGGGACAGGGAATCAGCCCCAGCATTTT; CDR3: CASRPGTGNQPQHF
V: TRBV30; size: NA; J: TRBJ1-1; D: TRBD1; DNA: TGTGCCTGGAGTGTAAGACAGGGTTATGAAGCTTTCTTT; CDR3: CAWSVRQGYEAFF
V: TRBV12-3/TRBV12-4; size: many; J: TRBJ1-1; D: NA; DNA: TGTGCCAGCAGTTTAGGTGGGCGGGAAACTGAAGCTTTCTTT; CDR3: CASSLGGRETEAFF
V: TRBV11-2; size: many; J: TRBJ1-1; D: TRBD1; DNA: TGTGCCAGCAGGATCGCACTCGGGACAGGGGAAGCTTTCTTT; CDR3: CASRIALGTGEAFF
V: TRBV29-1; size: many; J: TRBJ1-1; D: TRBD1; DNA: TGCAGCGCAGAGGGAGGACAGGGTCGCGCTTTCTTT; CDR3: CSAEGGQGRAFF
V: TRBV7-6; size: many; J: TRBJ2-7; D: NA; DNA: TGTGCCAGCAGCTTGGGACTCAGCTACGAGCAGTACTTC; CDR3: CASSLGLSYEQYF
V: TRBV5-6; size: many; J: TRBJ2-3; D: TRBD1; DNA: TGTGCCAGCAGCACCGGGACAGTCACAGATACGCAGTATTTT; CDR3: CASSTGTVTDTQYF
V: TRBV10-3; size: many; J: TRBJ2-1; D: NA; DNA: TGTGCCATCAGTGACTCCCTTTCCAGGGACAATGAGCAGTTCTTC; CDR3: CAISDSLSRDNEQFF
V: TRBV7-6; size: many; J: TRBJ2-7; D: NA; DNA: TGTGCCAGCAGGTCGCCCCCCGGGGTCGAGCAGTACTTC; CDR3: CASRSPPGVEQYF
V: TRBV11-2; size: few; J: TRBJ2-3; D: NA; DNA: TGTGCCAGCAGCTTAGACAGGGGACCCACAGATACGCAGTATTTT; CDR3: CASSLDRGPTDTQYF